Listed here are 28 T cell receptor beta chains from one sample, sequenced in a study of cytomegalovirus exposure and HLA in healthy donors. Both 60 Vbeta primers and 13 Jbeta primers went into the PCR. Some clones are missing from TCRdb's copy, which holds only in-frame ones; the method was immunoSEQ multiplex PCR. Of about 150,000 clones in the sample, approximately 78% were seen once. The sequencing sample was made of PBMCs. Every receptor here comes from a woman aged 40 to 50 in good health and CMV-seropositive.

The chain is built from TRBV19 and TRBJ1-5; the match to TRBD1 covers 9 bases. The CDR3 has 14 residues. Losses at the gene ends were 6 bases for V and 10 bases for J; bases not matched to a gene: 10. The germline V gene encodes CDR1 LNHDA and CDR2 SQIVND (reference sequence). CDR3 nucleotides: TGTGCCAGTAGCCCGGACAGGGGCCCTGTACCCCAGCATTTT. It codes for CASSPDRGPVPQHF. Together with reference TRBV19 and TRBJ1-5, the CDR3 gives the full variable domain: DGGITQSPKYLFRKEGQNVTLSCEQNLNHDAMYWYRQDPGQGLRLIYYSQIVNDFQKGDIAEGYSVSREKKESFPLTVTSAQKNPTAFYLCASSPDRGPVPQHFGDGTRLSIL.

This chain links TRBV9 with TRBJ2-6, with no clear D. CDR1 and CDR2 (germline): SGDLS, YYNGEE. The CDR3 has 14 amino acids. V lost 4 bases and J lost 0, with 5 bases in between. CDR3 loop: CASSLVSGANVLTF. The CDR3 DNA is TGTGCCAGCAGCCTCGTCTCTGGGGCCAACGTCCTGACTTTC.

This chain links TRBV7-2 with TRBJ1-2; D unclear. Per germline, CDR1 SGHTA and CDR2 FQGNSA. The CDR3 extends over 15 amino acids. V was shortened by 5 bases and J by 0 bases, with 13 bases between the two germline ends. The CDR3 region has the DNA TGTGCCAGCAGCCCTTTCGGGGATTCTAACTATGGCTACACCTTC. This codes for CASSPFGDSNYGYTF.

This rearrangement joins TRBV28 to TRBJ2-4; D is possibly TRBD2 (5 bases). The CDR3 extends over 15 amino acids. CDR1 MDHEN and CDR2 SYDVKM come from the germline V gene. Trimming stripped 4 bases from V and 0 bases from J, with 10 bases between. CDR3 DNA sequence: TGTGCCAGCAGTTCTCTCCGGGAAGCCAAAAACATTCAGTACTTC. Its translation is CASSSLREAKNIQYF. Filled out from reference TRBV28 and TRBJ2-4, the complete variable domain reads DVKVTQSSRYLVKRTGEKVFLECVQDMDHENMFWYRQDPGLGLRLIYFSYDVKMKEKGDIPEGYSVSREKKERFSLILESASTNQTSMYLCASSSLREAKNIQYFGAGTRLSVL.

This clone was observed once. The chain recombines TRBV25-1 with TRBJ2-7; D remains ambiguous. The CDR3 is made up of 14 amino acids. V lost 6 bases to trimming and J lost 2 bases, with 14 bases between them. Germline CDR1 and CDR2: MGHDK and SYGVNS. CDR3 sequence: CASSPPVFPYEQYF. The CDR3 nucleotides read TGTGCCAGCAGCCCCCCCGTCTTTCCCTACGAGCAGTACTTC.

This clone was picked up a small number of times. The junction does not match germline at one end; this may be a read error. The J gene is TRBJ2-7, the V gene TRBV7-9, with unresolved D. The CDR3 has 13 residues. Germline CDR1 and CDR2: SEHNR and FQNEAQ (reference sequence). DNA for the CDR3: TGTTCCAGCAGCTTGCCCGGTTACTACGAGCAGTACTTC. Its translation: CSSSLPGYYEQYF.

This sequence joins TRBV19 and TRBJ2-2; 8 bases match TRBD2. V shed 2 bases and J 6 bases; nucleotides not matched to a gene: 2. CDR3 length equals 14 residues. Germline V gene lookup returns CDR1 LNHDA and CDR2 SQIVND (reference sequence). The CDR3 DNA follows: TGTGCCAGTAGTATATGGGGACTAGCCGGGGAGCTGTTTTTT. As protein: CASSIWGLAGELFF.

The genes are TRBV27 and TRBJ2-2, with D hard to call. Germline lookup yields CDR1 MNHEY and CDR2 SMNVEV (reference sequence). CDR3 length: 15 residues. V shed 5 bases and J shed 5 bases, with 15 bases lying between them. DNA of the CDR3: TGTGCCAGCAGTACCACATCCGAAGTGACCGGGGAGCTGTTTTTT. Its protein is CASSTTSEVTGELFF.

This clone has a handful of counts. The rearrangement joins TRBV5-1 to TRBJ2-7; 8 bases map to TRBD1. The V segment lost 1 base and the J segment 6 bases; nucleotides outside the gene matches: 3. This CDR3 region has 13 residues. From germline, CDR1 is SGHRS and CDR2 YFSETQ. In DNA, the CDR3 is TGCGCCAGCAGCTTGAACAGGGGGGCCGAGCAGTACTTC. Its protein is CASSLNRGAEQYF.

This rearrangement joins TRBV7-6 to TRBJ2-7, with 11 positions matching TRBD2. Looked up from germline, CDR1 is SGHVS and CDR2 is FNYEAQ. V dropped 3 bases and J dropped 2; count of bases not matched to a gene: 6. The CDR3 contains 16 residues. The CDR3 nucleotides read TGTGCCAGCAGCTTCTCACTAGCGGGGGCAACCTACGAGCAGTACTTC. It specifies CASSFSLAGATYEQYF.

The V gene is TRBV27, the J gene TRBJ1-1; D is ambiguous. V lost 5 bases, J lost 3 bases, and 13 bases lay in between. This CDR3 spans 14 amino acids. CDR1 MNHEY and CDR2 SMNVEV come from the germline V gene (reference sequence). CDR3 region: CASSPSLLDTEAFF. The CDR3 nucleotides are TGTGCCAGCAGTCCCTCCCTCCTCGACACTGAAGCTTTCTTT.

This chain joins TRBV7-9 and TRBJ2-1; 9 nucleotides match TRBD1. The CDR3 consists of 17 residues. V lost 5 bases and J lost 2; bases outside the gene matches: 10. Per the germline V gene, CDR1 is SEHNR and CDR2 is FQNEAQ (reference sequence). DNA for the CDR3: TGTGCCAGCAGCCCACTCCTCGGACAGGGGCCCTACAATGAGCAGTTCTTC. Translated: CASSPLLGQGPYNEQFF.

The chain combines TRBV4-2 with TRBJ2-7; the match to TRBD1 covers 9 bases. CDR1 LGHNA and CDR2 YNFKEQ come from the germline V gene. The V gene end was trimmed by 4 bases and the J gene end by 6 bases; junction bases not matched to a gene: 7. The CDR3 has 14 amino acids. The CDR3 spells CASSPGDRVGEQYF. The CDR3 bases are TGTGCCAGCAGCCCCGGGGACAGGGTGGGCGAGCAGTACTTC.

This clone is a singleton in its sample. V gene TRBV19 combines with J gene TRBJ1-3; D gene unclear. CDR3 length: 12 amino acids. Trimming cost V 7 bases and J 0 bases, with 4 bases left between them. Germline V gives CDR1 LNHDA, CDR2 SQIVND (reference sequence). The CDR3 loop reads CASTLSGNTIYF. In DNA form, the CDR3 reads TGTGCCAGTACACTCTCTGGAAACACCATATATTTT. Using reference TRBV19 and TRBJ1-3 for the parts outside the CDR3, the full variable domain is DGGITQSPKYLFRKEGQNVTLSCEQNLNHDAMYWYRQDPGQGLRLIYYSQIVNDFQKGDIAEGYSVSREKKESFPLTVTSAQKNPTAFYLCASTLSGNTIYFGEGSWLTVV.

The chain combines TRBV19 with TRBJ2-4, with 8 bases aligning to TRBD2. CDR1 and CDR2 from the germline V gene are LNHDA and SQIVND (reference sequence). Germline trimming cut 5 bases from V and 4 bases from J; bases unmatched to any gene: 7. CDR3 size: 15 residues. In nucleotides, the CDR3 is TGTGCCAGTAGTGCCCGGGAGGGGGGGAAAAACATTCAGTACTTC. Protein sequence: CASSAREGGKNIQYF.

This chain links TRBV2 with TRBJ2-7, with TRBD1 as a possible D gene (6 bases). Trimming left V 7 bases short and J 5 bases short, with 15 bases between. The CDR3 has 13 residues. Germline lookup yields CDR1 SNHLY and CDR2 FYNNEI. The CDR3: CASNLLQGNEQYF. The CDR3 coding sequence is TGTGCCAGCAACCTGTTACAGGGTAACGAGCAGTACTTC.

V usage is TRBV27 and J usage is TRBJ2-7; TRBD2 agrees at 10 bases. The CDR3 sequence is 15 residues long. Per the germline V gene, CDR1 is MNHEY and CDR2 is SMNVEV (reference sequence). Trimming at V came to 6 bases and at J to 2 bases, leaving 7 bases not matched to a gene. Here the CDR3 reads CASSLTSGFPYEQYF. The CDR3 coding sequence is TGTGCCAGCAGCCTGACTAGCGGGTTCCCCTACGAGCAGTACTTC.

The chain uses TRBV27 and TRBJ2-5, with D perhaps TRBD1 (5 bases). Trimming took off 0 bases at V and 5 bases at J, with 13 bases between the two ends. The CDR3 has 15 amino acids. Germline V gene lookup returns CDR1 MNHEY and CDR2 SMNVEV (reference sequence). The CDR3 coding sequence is TGTGCCAGCAGTTTATCGGCAGGGAAGATTGAGACCCAGTACTTC. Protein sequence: CASSLSAGKIETQYF.

CDR3 loop: CASSFPPATNEKLFF. CDR3 DNA sequence: TGTGCCAGCAGTTTTCCCCCGGCAACTAATGAAAAACTGTTTTTT. This sequence joins TRBV28 and TRBJ1-4; unclear D gene. The CDR3 is 15 residues long. V shed 3 bases and J shed 0 bases, with 8 bases lying between them. From germline, CDR1 is MDHEN and CDR2 SYDVKM.

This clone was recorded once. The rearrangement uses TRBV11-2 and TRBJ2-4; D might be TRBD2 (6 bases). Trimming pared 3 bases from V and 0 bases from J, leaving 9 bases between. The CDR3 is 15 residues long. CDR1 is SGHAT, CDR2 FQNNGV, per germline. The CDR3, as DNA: TGTGCCAGCAGCTTCTGGCGGGGAGCCAAAAACATTCAGTACTTC. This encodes CASSFWRGAKNIQYF.

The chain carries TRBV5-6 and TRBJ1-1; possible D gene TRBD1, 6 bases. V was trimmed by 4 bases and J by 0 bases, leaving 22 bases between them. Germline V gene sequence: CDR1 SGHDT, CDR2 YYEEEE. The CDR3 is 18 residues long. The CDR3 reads CASSQSWTELNMNTEAFF. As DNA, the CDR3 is TGTGCCAGCAGCCAAAGCTGGACAGAACTTAATATGAACACTGAAGCTTTCTTT.

This CDR3 is CASSFIQSSYNEQFF. The CDR3 coding sequence is TGTGCCAGCAGCTTTATACAGAGCTCCTACAATGAGCAGTTCTTC. The V call is TRBV11-1, the J call TRBJ2-1, with D unresolved. The germline V gene has CDR1 SGHAT and CDR2 FQDESV (reference sequence). The CDR3 has 15 amino acids. With 3 bases removed from V and 0 bases from J, the gap between germline ends came to 9 bases.

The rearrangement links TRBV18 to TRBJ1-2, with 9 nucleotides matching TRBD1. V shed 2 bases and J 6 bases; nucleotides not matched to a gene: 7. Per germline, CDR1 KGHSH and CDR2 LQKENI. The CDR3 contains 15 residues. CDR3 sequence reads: CASSPWDREVHGYTF. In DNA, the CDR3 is TGTGCCAGCTCACCATGGGACAGGGAAGTTCATGGCTACACCTTC.

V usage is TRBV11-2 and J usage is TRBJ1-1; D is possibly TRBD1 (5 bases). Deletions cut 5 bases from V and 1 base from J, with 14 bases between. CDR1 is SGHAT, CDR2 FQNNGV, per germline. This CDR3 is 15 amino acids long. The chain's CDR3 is CASSLPGLTNTEAFF. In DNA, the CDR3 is TGTGCCAGCAGCCTTCCAGGGTTGACGAACACTGAAGCTTTCTTT.

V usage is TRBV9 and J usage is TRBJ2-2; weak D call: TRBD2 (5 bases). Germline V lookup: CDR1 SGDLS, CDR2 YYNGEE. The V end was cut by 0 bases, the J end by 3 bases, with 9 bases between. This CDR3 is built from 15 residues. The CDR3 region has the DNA TGTGCCAGCAGCGTAGCCGGGGTTGACACCGGGGAGCTGTTTTTT. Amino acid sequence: CASSVAGVDTGELFF.

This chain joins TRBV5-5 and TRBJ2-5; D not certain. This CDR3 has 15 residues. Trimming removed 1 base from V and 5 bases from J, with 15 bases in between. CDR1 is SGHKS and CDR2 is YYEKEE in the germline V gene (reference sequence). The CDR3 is CASSLRPGGGETQYF. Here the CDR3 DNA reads TGTGCCAGCAGCTTGAGGCCCGGCGGCGGCGAGACCCAGTACTTC.

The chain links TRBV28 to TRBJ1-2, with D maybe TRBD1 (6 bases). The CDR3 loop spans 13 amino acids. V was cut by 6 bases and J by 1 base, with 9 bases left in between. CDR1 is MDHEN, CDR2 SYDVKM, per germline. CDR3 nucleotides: TGTGCCAGCAGGTGGGACAATAACTATGGCTACACCTTC. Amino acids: CASRWDNNYGYTF.

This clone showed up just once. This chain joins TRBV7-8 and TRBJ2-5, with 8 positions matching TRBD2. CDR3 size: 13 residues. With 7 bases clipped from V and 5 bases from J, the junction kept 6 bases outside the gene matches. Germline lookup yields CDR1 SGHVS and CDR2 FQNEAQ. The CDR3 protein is CASNSGSRETQYF. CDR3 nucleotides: TGTGCCAGCAACAGCGGGAGTAGGGAGACCCAGTACTTC. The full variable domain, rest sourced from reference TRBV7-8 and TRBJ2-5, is GAGVSQSPRYKVAKRGQDVALRCDPISGHVSLFWYQQALGQGPEFLTYFQNEAQLDKSGLPSDRFFAERPEGSVSTLKIQRTQQEDSAVYLCASNSGSRETQYFGPGTRLLVL.